This entry lists 9 T cell receptor beta chains sequenced from one sample in a study of T cells in Graves' hyperthyroidism and ophthalmopathy. Template material for amplifying TCR beta CDR3 regions consisted of RNA transcripts. During a first-round RT-PCR of the TCR CDR3, the HTBI primer set was used. TCRdb re-called the multiplex PCR reads with MiXCR, one entry per CDR3 protein. The table includes 300,000 or so distinct CDR3 sequences, around 15% detected once. The sample was blood. These receptor sequences come from an older woman with Graves' ophthalmopathy.

V gene TRBV29-1 combines with J gene TRBJ2-7; 8 bases map to TRBD1. CDR3 length: 15 amino acids. V lost 1 base, J lost 4 bases, and 9 bases stayed unmatched. Germline loops: CDR1 SQVTM, CDR2 ANQGSEA. CDR3 loop: CSVEGGTGTLYEQYF. The DNA of the CDR3 is TGCAGCGTTGAAGGCGGGACAGGAACCCTTTACGAGCAGTACTTC.

This clonotype was observed a few times. The rearrangement uses TRBV20-1 and TRBJ1-5; D is undetermined. Germline V gene sequence: CDR1 DFQATT, CDR2 SNEGSKA (reference sequence). V dropped 3 bases and J dropped 3 bases, with 9 bases sitting between them. This CDR3 spans 13 amino acids. The CDR3 protein is CSARSIYNQPQHF. The CDR3 DNA sequence: TGCAGTGCTAGGAGCATATACAATCAGCCCCAGCATTTT.

The chain carries TRBV29-1 and TRBJ2-3; D gene unclear. The CDR3 contains 14 residues. Germline V gene data show CDR1 as SQVTM and CDR2 as ANQGSEA. V lost 7 bases, J lost 3 bases, and 17 bases lay in between. CDR3 nucleotides: TGCAGCGCTCGACTGGGCGGCGGAACAGATACGCAGTATTTT. Protein sequence: CSARLGGGTDTQYF.

In its sample, this clonotype was seen many times. This sequence joins TRBV5-1 and TRBJ2-7; 8 positions match TRBD1. There are 13 residues in the CDR3. With V trimmed by 0 bases and J by 6 bases, 2 bases remained unmatched. From germline, CDR1 is SGHRS and CDR2 YFSETQ. CDR3 bases: TGCGCCAGCAGCTTGGATACAGGGGGCGAGCAGTACTTC. Its translation: CASSLDTGGEQYF.

This clonotype was recorded at least ten times. This chain uses TRBV7-2 with TRBJ2-5, with 16 bases fitting TRBD2. The CDR3 loop spans 17 amino acids. From germline, CDR1 is SGHTA and CDR2 FQGNSA. V was clipped by 5 bases and J by 7 bases; unmatched bases: 10. CDR3 loop: CASSPGTSGGAGWTQYF. The CDR3 DNA reads as TGTGCCAGCAGCCCCGGGACTAGCGGGGGGGCGGGATGGACCCAGTACTTC.

Note on this clonotype: This clone may be a read error of a much larger clone one base away. The rearrangement links TRBV2 to TRBJ1-4, with D possibly TRBD1 on 6 matching bases. CDR1 and CDR2 from the germline V gene are SNHLY and FYNNEI. The CDR3 spans 15 residues. The ends were cut back, 9 bases at V and 8 bases at J, with 22 bases in the middle. CDR3 sequence: CASNWDTSKREKLFF. DNA of the CDR3: TGTGCCAGTAACTGGGACACCTCAAAGAGGGAAAAACTGTTTTTT.

Notes on this clonotype: This may come from a read error, since a much larger clone is one base off. The chain joins TRBV20-1 to TRBJ2-5; D perhaps matches TRBD2 (5 bases). This CDR3 contains 15 residues. The V end was cut by 2 bases, the J end by 5 bases, with 18 bases between. From germline, CDR1 is DFQATT and CDR2 SNEGSKA (reference sequence). The CDR3 DNA reads TGCAGTGCTAGACGGCTAGTGGGAGCCGACGAGACCCAGTACTTC. Protein sequence: CSARRLVGADETQYF.

A remark on this clonotype: One base away lies a much larger clone, so this may be a sequencing read error. J is TRBJ1-1 and V is TRBV6-6; D gene uncertain. Trimming took off 0 bases at V and 6 bases at J, with 11 bases between the two ends. Germline-derived CDR1 and CDR2 are MNHNY and SVGAGI (reference sequence). The CDR3 loop spans 14 amino acids. The CDR3: CASSYSWEGAEAFF. The CDR3 DNA reads as TGTGCCAGCAGTTACTCGTGGGAGGGCGCTGAAGCTTTCTTT.

This clonotype was seen many times. The chain employs TRBV27 and TRBJ1-2; 7 nucleotides line up with TRBD1. This CDR3 spans 14 amino acids. Germline V gives CDR1 MNHEY, CDR2 SMNVEV (reference sequence). V dropped 5 bases and J dropped 5; count of bases not matched to a gene: 8. The CDR3 loop is CASSLNRGEYGYTF. The DNA for the CDR3 is TGTGCCAGCAGTCTGAACAGGGGAGAGTATGGCTACACCTTC.